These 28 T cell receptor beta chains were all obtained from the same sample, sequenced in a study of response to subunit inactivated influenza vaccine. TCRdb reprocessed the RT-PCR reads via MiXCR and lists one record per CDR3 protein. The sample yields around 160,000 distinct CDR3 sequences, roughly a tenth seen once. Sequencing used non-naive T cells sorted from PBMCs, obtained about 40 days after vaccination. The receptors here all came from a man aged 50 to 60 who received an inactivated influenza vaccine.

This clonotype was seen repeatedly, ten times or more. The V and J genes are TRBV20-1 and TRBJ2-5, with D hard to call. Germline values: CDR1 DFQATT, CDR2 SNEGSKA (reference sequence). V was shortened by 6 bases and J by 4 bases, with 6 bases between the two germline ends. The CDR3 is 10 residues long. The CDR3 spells CSALRETQYF. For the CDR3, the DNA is TGCAGTGCACTTCGAGAGACCCAGTACTTC.

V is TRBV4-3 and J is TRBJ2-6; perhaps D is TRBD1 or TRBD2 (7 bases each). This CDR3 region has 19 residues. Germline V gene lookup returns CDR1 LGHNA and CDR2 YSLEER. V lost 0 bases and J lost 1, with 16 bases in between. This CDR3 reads CASSQESGGGQSGANVLTF. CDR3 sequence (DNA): TGCGCCAGCAGCCAAGAAAGTGGCGGGGGACAGTCTGGGGCCAACGTCCTGACTTTC.

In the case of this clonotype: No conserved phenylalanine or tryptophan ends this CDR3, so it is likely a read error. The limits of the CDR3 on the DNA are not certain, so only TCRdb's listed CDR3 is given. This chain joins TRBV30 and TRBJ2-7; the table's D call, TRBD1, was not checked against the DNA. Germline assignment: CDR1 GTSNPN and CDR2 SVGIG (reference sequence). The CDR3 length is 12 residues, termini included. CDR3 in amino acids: CAWSEGGTGPRY.

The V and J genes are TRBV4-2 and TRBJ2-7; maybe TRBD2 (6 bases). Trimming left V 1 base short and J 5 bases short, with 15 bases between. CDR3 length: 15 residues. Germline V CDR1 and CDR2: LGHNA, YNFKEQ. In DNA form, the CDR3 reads TGTGCCAGCAGCCAAGCCCTACGGGAGTTCGACGAGCAGTACTTC. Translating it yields CASSQALREFDEQYF.

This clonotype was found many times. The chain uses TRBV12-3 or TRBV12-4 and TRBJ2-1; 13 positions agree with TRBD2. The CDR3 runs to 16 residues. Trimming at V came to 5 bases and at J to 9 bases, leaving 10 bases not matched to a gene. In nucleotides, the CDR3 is TGTGCCAGCAGTCCTACAACTAGCGGGAGGGCCTCTGAGCAGTTCTTC. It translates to CASSPTTSGRASEQFF.

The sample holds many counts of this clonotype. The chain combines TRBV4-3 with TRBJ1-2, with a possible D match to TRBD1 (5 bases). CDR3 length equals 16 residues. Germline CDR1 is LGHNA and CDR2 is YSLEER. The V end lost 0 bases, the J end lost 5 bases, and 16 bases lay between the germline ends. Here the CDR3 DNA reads TGCGCCAGCAGCCAAGATCTGGGGGTGGGGGTTTATGGCTACACCTTC. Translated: CASSQDLGVGVYGYTF.

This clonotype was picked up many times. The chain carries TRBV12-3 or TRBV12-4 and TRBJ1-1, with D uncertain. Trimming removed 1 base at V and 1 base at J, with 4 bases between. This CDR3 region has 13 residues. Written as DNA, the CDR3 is TGTGCCAGCAGTTTAGGTAAGAACACTGAAGCTTTCTTT. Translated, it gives CASSLGKNTEAFF.

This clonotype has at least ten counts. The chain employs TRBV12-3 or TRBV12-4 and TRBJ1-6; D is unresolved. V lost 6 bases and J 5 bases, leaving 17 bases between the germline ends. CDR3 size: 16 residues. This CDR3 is CASRPGSDPNNSPLHF. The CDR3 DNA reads TGTGCCAGCAGACCCGGATCGGATCCTAATAATTCACCCCTCCACTTT.

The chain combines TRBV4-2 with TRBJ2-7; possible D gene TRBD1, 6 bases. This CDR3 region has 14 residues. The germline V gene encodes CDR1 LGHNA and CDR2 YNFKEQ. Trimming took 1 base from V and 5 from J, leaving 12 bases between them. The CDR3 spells CASSQVGGGDEQYF. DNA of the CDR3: TGTGCCAGCAGCCAAGTAGGTGGGGGCGACGAGCAGTACTTC.

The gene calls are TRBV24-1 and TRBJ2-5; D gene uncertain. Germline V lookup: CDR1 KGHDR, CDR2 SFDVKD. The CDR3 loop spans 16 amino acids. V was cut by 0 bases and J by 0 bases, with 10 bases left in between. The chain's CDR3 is CATSDLRDGYQETQYF. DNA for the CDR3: TGTGCCACCAGTGATTTGCGTGACGGCTACCAAGAGACCCAGTACTTC.

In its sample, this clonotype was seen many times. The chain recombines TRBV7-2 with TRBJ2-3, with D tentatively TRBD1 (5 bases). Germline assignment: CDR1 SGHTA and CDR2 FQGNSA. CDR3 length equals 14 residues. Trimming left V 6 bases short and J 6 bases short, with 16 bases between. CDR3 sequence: CASSFHKGFDTQYF. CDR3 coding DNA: TGTGCCAGCAGTTTTCATAAGGGGTTCGATACGCAGTATTTT.

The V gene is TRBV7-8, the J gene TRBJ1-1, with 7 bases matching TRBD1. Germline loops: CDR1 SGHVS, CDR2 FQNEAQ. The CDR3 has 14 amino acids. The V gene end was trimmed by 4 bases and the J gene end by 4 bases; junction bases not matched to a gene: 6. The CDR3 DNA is TGTGCCAGCAGCTCAATAGGACAGGCCACTGAAGCTTTCTTT. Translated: CASSSIGQATEAFF.

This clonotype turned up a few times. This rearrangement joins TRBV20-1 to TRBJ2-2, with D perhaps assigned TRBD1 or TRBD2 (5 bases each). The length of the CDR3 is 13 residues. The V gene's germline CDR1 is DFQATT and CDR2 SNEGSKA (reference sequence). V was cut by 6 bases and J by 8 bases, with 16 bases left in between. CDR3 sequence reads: CSAERGRAGELFF. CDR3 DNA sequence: TGCAGTGCGGAGAGGGGAAGGGCTGGGGAGCTGTTTTTT.

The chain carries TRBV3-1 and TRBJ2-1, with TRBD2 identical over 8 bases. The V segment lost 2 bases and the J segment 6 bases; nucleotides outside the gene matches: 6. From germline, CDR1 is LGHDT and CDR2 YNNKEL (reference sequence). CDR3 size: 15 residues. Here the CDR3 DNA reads TGTGCCAGCAGCCAAATAGCGGGACTAGGCAATGAGCAGTTCTTC. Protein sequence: CASSQIAGLGNEQFF.

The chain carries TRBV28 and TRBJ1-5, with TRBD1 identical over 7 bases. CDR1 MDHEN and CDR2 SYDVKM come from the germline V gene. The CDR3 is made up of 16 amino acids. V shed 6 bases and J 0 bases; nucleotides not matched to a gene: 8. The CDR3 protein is CASRPRQGRSNQPQHF. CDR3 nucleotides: TGTGCCAGCAGGCCGCGACAGGGACGTAGCAATCAGCCCCAGCATTTT.

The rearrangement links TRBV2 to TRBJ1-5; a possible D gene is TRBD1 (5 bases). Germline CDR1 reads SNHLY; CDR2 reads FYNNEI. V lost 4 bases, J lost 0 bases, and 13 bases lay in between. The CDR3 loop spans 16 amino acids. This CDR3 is CASSGKGRYSNQPQHF. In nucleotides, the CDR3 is TGTGCCAGCAGTGGGAAGGGGAGATATAGCAATCAGCCCCAGCATTTT.

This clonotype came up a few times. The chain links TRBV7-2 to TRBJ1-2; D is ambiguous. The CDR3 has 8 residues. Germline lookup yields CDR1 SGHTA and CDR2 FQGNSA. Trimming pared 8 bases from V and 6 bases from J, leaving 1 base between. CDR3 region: CASHGYTF. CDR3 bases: TGTGCCAGCCATGGCTACACCTTC.

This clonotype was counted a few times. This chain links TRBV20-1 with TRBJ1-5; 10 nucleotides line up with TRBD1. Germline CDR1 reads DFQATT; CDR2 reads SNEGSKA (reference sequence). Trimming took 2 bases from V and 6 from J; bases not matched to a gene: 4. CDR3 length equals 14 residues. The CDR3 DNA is TGCAGTGCTAGACGGGACAGGGGTAGTCAGCCCCAGCATTTT. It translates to CSARRDRGSQPQHF.

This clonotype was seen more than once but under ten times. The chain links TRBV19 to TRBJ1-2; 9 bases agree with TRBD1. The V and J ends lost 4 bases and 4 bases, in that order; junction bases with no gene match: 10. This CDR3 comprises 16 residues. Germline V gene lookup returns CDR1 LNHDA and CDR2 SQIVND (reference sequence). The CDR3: CASSSRDRERVYGYTF. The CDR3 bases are TGTGCCAGTAGTAGCCGGGACAGGGAGCGTGTCTATGGCTACACCTTC.

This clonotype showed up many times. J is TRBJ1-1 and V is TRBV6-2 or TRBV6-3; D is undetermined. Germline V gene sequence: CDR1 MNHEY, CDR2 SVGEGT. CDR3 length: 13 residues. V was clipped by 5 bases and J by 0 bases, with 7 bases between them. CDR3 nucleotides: TGTGCCAGCAGTCGATCCATGAACACTGAAGCTTTCTTT. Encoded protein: CASSRSMNTEAFF.

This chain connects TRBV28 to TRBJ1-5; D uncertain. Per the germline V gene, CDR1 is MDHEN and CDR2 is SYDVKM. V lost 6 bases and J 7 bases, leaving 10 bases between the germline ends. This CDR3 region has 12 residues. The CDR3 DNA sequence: TGTGCCAGCAGCGCCCTAAGGCAGCCCCAGCATTTT. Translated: CASSALRQPQHF. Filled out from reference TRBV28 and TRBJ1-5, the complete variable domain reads DVKVTQSSRYLVKRTGEKVFLECVQDMDHENMFWYRQDPGLGLRLIYFSYDVKMKEKGDIPEGYSVSREKKERFSLILESASTNQTSMYLCASSALRQPQHFGDGTRLSIL.

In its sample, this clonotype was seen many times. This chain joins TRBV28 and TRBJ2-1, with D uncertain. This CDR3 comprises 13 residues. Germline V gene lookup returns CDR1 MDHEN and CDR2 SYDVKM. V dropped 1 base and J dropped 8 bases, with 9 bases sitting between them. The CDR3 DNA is TGTGCCAGCAGTTTATCCGGCCTTTATGAGCAGTTCTTC. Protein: CASSLSGLYEQFF.

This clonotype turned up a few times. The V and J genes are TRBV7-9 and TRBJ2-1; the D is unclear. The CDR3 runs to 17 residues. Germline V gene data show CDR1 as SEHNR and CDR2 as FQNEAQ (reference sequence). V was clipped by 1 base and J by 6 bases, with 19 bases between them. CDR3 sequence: CASSLGDPTDMANEQFF. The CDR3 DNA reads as TGTGCCAGCAGCTTAGGTGACCCCACCGACATGGCCAATGAGCAGTTCTTC. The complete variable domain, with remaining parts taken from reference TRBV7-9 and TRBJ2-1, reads DTGVSQNPRHKITKRGQNVTFRCDPISEHNRLYWYRQTLGQGPEFLTYFQNEAQLEKSRLLSDRFSAERPKGSFSTLEIQRTEQGDSAMYLCASSLGDPTDMANEQFFGPGTRLTVL.

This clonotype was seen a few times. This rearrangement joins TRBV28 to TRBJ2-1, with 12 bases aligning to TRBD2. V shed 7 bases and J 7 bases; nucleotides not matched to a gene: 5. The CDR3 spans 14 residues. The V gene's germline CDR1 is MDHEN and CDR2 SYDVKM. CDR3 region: CASILAGGRNEQFF. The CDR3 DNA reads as TGTGCCAGCATACTAGCGGGGGGCCGGAATGAGCAGTTCTTC.

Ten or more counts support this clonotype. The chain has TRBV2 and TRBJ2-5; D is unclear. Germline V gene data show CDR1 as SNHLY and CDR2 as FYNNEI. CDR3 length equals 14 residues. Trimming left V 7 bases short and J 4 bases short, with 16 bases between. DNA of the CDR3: TGTGCCAGCACCCGAACCAAGGTCGGAGAGACCCAGTACTTC. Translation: CASTRTKVGETQYF.

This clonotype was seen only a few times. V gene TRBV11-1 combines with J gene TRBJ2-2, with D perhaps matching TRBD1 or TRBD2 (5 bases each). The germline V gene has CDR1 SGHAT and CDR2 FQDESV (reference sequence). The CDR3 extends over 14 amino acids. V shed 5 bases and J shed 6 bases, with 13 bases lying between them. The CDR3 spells CASSPSTGPGELFF. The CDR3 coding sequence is TGTGCCAGCAGCCCTAGCACAGGTCCCGGGGAGCTGTTTTTT.

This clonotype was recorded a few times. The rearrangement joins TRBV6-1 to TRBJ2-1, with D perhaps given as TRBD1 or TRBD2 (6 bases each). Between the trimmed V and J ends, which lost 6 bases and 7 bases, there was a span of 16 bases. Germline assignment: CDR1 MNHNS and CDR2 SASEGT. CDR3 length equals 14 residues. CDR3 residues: CASSRGQGTNEQFF. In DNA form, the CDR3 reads TGTGCCAGCAGCCGGGGGCAGGGTACGAATGAGCAGTTCTTC.

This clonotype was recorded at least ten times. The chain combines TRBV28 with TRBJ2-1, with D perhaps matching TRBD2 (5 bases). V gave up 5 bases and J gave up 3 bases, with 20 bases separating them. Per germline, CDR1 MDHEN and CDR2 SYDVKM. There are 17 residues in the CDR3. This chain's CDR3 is CASSPPRRSWNYNEQFF. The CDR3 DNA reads TGTGCCAGCAGTCCACCGCGGAGGAGTTGGAACTACAATGAGCAGTTCTTC.